Listed here are 16 T cell receptor beta chains from one sample, sequenced in a study of CD8+CD57+ T cells in acquired aplastic anemia. Both TCR beta VDJ combination and CDR3 sequence profiling were carried out. Genomic DNA was the template for this profiling. From the reads, TCRdb called clonotypes with MiXCR, one entry per CDR3 protein. The table records under 350,000 distinct CDR3 sequences, about three fifths of them present only once. Flow cytometry had shown expanded CD8+CD57+ cells in the patients chosen for sequencing. The sequenced sample consisted of sorted CD4+, CD8+, or CD8+CD57+ T cells (not recorded which) from PBMCs. All receptors come from a human donor with aplastic anemia.

As concerns this clonotype: A junction end diverges from the germline sequence, so it may reflect a read error. The rearrangement joins TRBV7-2 to TRBJ2-5; 7 nucleotides match TRBD2. The CDR3 spans 17 residues. From germline, CDR1 is SGHTA and CDR2 FQGNSA. CDR3 DNA: TGTGCCAGCAGCTTAGCCGTGGGGGGGATTAGCACAGATACGCAGTATTTC. Translated: CASSLAVGGISTDTQYF.

On this clonotype: Compared with germline, one end of the junction differs, possibly owing to a read error. The chain carries TRBV2 and TRBJ1-2; D is uncertain. The CDR3 totals 14 residues. Per the germline V gene, CDR1 is SNHLY and CDR2 is FYNNEI. CDR3: CACSALVTPYGYTF. The CDR3 coding sequence is TGTGCCTGCAGTGCTCTGGTGACCCCCTATGGCTACACCTTC.

The chain is built from TRBV7-9 and TRBJ1-5; no definite D call. Trimming took 5 bases from V and 2 from J, leaving 19 bases between them. Per germline, CDR1 SEHNR and CDR2 FQNEAQ (reference sequence). The CDR3 sequence is 17 residues long. The CDR3 spells CASSLIEGGGRNQPQHF. CDR3 DNA: TGTGCCAGCAGCCTCATCGAGGGAGGCGGTCGCAATCAGCCCCAGCATTTT.

V and J are TRBV2 and TRBJ1-3, with TRBD1 matching over 10 bases. J was trimmed by 0 bases and V by 4 bases; bases with no gene match: 6. The CDR3 runs 17 residues. Germline V gene sequence: CDR1 SNHLY, CDR2 FYNNEI. This CDR3 reads CASSARTGGFSGNTIYF. The CDR3 DNA sequence: TGTGCCAGCAGTGCCAGGACAGGGGGGTTCTCTGGAAACACCATATATTTT.

The chain is built from TRBV7-9 and TRBJ2-1; 11 bases fit TRBD2. The germline V gene has CDR1 SEHNR and CDR2 FQNEAQ (reference sequence). The V segment lost 3 bases and the J segment 6 bases; nucleotides outside the gene matches: 4. The CDR3 has 15 residues. The CDR3 DNA follows: TGTGCCAGCAGCTTTCGACTAGCGGGGCGCAATGAGCAGTTCTTC. Amino acids: CASSFRLAGRNEQFF. The full variable domain, completed using reference TRBV7-9 and TRBJ2-1, is DTGVSQNPRHKITKRGQNVTFRCDPISEHNRLYWYRQTLGQGPEFLTYFQNEAQLEKSRLLSDRFSAERPKGSFSTLEIQRTEQGDSAMYLCASSFRLAGRNEQFFGPGTRLTVL.

In the case of this clonotype: One base away lies a much larger clone, so this may be a sequencing read error. The chain uses TRBV5-4 and TRBJ1-4, with 12 bases aligning to TRBD1. The CDR3 covers 16 residues. With 4 bases clipped from V and 10 bases from J, the junction kept 11 bases outside the gene matches. From germline, CDR1 is SGHNT and CDR2 YYREEE (reference sequence). CDR3 protein: CASSAGTGGRWGKLFF. CDR3 DNA sequence: TGTGCCAGCAGCGCCGGGACAGGGGGCAGGTGGGGAAAACTGTTTTTT. Full variable domain (rest looked up from reference TRBV5-4 and TRBJ1-4): ETGVTQSPTHLIKTRGQQVTLRCSSQSGHNTVSWYQQALGQGPQFIFQYYREEENGRGNFPPRFSGLQFPNYSSELNVNALELDDSALYLCASSAGTGGRWGKLFFGSGTQLSVL.

The chain links TRBV2 to TRBJ1-4; the D is unclear. Germline V gene data show CDR1 as SNHLY and CDR2 as FYNNEI. This CDR3 is 14 amino acids long. V was cut by 4 bases and J by 0 bases, with 6 bases left in between. CDR3 sequence reads: CASSVGPTNEKLFF. CDR3 sequence (DNA): TGTGCCAGCAGTGTTGGGCCAACTAATGAAAAACTGTTTTTT.

A word on this clonotype: Since a much larger clone is just one base distant, this may be a read error. The V call is TRBV6-5, the J call TRBJ1-3; tentative D call: TRBD1 (6 bases). Trimming removed 11 bases at V and 0 bases at J, with 17 bases between. Germline V gives CDR1 MNHEY, CDR2 SVGAGI. The CDR3 runs 15 residues. This chain's CDR3 is CACKRGGVSGNTIYF. DNA for the CDR3: TGTGCCTGCAAAAGGGGGGGGGTCTCTGGAAACACCATATATTTT.

As to this clonotype: This is likely a read error, given that the CDR3 carries no conserved phenylalanine or tryptophan at its end. The chain recombines TRBV7-9 with TRBJ2-3; possibly TRBD2 for D (6 bases). Trimming took 5 bases from V and 6 from J, leaving 9 bases between them. The CDR3 totals 12 residues. The germline V gene has CDR1 SEHNR and CDR2 FQNEAQ (reference sequence). The CDR3: CASSTGVDTQYL. Here the CDR3 DNA reads TGTGCCAGCAGCACGGGGGTGGATACGCAGTATTTG.

The rearrangement joins TRBV7-9 to TRBJ2-5; D possibly corresponds to TRBD2 (6 bases). V lost 5 bases and J lost 5, with 18 bases in between. This CDR3 has 15 residues. Looked up from germline, CDR1 is SEHNR and CDR2 is FQNEAQ (reference sequence). In nucleotides, the CDR3 is TGTGCCAGCAGCCCGCGGGGAAGGGGTAATGAGACCCAGTACTTC. Protein: CASSPRGRGNETQYF.

This clonotype was detected only a few times. This chain links TRBV5-8 with TRBJ1-2; 8 nucleotides line up with TRBD1. Germline V gives CDR1 SGHTS, CDR2 YDEGEE. V shed 4 bases, J shed 8 bases, and the junction held 16 bases outside the gene matches. This CDR3 spans 16 amino acids. The CDR3 reads CASSRSPQGASEGYTF. CDR3 nucleotides: TGTGCCAGCAGCCGCTCACCCCAGGGGGCGTCGGAAGGCTACACCTTC.

The chain combines TRBV10-3 with TRBJ2-3, with TRBD2 matching 9 bases. The CDR3 has 12 residues. Looked up from germline, CDR1 is ENHRY and CDR2 is SYGVKD. The CDR3 sequence is CESSSGTDTQYF. CDR3 bases: TGTGAGTCGTCTAGCGGGACTGATACGCAGTATTTT.

The chain employs TRBV2 and TRBJ2-7; 14 bases match TRBD2. The junction had 6 bases not matched to a gene; V was cut back by 5 bases and J by 6 bases. The germline V gene encodes CDR1 SNHLY and CDR2 FYNNEI. CDR3 length: 15 residues. CDR3 in amino acids: CASSSGTSGSREQYF. The CDR3, as DNA: TGTGCCAGCAGTTCGGGGACTAGCGGGAGTCGCGAGCAGTACTTC. The full variable domain, completed using reference TRBV2 and TRBJ2-7, is EPEVTQTPSHQVTQMGQEVILRCVPISNHLYFYWYRQILGQKVEFLVSFYNNEISEKSEIFDDQFSVERPDGSNFTLKIRSTKLEDSAMYFCASSSGTSGSREQYFGPGTRLTVT.

In its sample, this clonotype was seen many times. The chain uses TRBV9 and TRBJ1-6; D not resolved. V lost 6 bases and J 0 bases, leaving 13 bases between the germline ends. The CDR3 extends over 16 amino acids. The V gene's germline CDR1 is SGDLS and CDR2 YYNGEE. CDR3 nucleotides: TGTGCCAGCAATCCGGGCCCGGGCTCCTATAATTCACCCCTCCACTTT. Its protein is CASNPGPGSYNSPLHF.

This clonotype has a count of ten or more. The rearrangement uses TRBV3-1 and TRBJ2-5; D remains unclear. CDR1 is LGHDT, CDR2 YNNKEL, per germline (reference sequence). V lost 1 base, J lost 1 base, and 4 bases lay in between. This CDR3 contains 13 residues. DNA for the CDR3: TGTGCCAGCAGCCAAGTCTCCCAAGAGACCCAGTACTTC. Protein sequence: CASSQVSQETQYF.

This clonotype showed up many times. The chain carries TRBV2 and TRBJ2-5; D might be TRBD2 (5 bases). CDR1 and CDR2 from the germline V gene are SNHLY and FYNNEI. The CDR3 runs 14 residues. Trimming shortened V by 6 bases and J by 5 bases, and 16 bases separated the two germline ends. The CDR3 coding sequence is TGTGCCAGCAGCGGGCCGGAGGAGAGGGAGACCCAGTACTTC. It specifies CASSGPEERETQYF.